A single T cell receptor (beta chain) is shown here with its context. Trimming at V came to 2 bases and at J to 6 bases, leaving 6 bases not matched to a gene. CDR3 length equals 15 residues. Germline V gives CDR1 MDHEN, CDR2 SYDVKM. Repertoires were generated with immunoSEQ multiplex PCR, while TCRdb's copy carries only in-frame clones and drops some. The sample holds some 330,000 clones, 88% seen once. This sample stems from a study of blood T cell repertoires in COVID-19. Study in general: PBMCs, B-cell-depleted T cells, or T cells provided the cDNA or gDNA that made up the material.

The TCR comes from a woman between 50 and 59 years old with active or convalescent COVID-19. Sequenced sample: peripheral blood. The chain joins TRBV28 to TRBJ2-2; 7 nucleotides align to TRBD2. CDR3 bases: TGTGCCAGCAGTTTAGAAGGTAGCGGGCCCGGGGAGCTGTTTTTT. It is translated as CASSLEGSGPGELFF.